One T cell receptor (beta chain) is described in this entry. Its antigen remains unidentified. Researchers ran the PCR with 60 Vbeta and 13 Jbeta primers. Profiling relied on immunoSEQ multiplex PCR, and the TCRdb table lists in-frame clones only, not all of them. This table holds 150,000 or so clones, roughly 77% found once. This entry comes from a study of cytomegalovirus exposure and HLA in healthy donors. The CDR3 spans 12 residues. CDR1 MNHEY and CDR2 SMNVEV come from the germline V gene (reference sequence). V lost 7 bases and J 2 bases, leaving 8 bases between the germline ends. Findings and limits, study-wide: Later genetic work tied a missense DCLRE1C variant to beta-chain V and J trimming. It was reported that TCR beta sequences correctly inferred the HLA-A and HLA-B alleles for most subjects.

Donors likely had unrecorded immune exposures despite being nominally healthy when sampled. Sequenced input: PBMCs. The chain carries TRBV27 and TRBJ1-2; no definite D call. The source is a man aged 25 to 40 in good health and CMV-seropositive. The CDR3 region has the DNA TGTGCCAGCACAGGAGGGAACTATGGCTACACCTTC. Translation: CASTGGNYGYTF.